These 17 T cell receptor beta chains originate from one sample sequenced in a study of Ad26.COV2.S vaccination and SARS-CoV-2 variants. TCRdb keeps only in-frame clones here, not all; method: immunoSEQ multiplex PCR. The repertoire holds tens of thousands of clones, with 75% to 85% as singletons. Sequences were derived from peripheral blood, sampled after recovery from COVID-19. The receptors come from a human donor who had recovered from COVID-19.

The CDR3 DNA reads as TGTGCCACCCGTCGGACCAACAATGAGCAGTTCTTC. As protein: CATRRTNNEQFF. The rearrangement joins TRBV12-3 or TRBV12-4 to TRBJ2-1; no clear D gene. V was shortened by 10 bases and J by 5 bases, with 12 bases between the two germline ends. The CDR3 has 12 residues.

The chain couples TRBV19 to TRBJ2-1, with 14 bases matching TRBD2. Germline V gene lookup returns CDR1 LNHDA and CDR2 SQIVND (reference sequence). V lost 5 bases, J lost 4 bases, and 13 bases stayed unmatched. The CDR3 totals 19 residues. CDR3 sequence reads: CASSLVRGTSGGFYNEQFF. The CDR3 bases are TGTGCCAGTAGTCTCGTAAGAGGGACTAGCGGGGGCTTTTACAATGAGCAGTTCTTC.

This clone was recorded once. The chain recombines TRBV19 with TRBJ1-1; D is ambiguous. Trimming pared 3 bases from V and 4 bases from J, leaving 12 bases between. CDR1 LNHDA and CDR2 SQIVND come from the germline V gene (reference sequence). This CDR3 is built from 14 residues. The CDR3 region has the DNA TGTGCCAGTAGTATGGGGAGGTCCGGCACTGAAGCTTTCTTT. Its translation: CASSMGRSGTEAFF. The full variable domain, with the rest looked up from reference TRBV19 and TRBJ1-1, is DGGITQSPKYLFRKEGQNVTLSCEQNLNHDAMYWYRQDPGQGLRLIYYSQIVNDFQKGDIAEGYSVSREKKESFPLTVTSAQKNPTAFYLCASSMGRSGTEAFFGQGTRLTVV.

CDR3 sequence: CASSLLLAGTSSGNTIYF. Here the CDR3 DNA reads TGCGCCAGCAGCCTACTTTTGGCCGGGACGTCCTCTGGAAACACCATATATTTT. This chain uses TRBV5-1 with TRBJ1-3; D perhaps matches TRBD1 (5 bases). Deletions cut 4 bases from V and 0 bases from J, with 20 bases between. The length of the CDR3 is 18 residues. Per the germline V gene, CDR1 is SGHRS and CDR2 is YFSETQ.

In this sample, this clone turned up a few times. The rearrangement joins TRBV30 to TRBJ1-6; D unresolved. V dropped 5 bases and J dropped 1 base, with 9 bases sitting between them. Germline assignment: CDR1 GTSNPN and CDR2 SVGIG (reference sequence). The CDR3 has 14 residues. CDR3 DNA: TGTGCCTGGCAAATCGGGTCCTATAATTCACCCCTCCACTTT. Its protein product is CAWQIGSYNSPLHF.

The CDR3 sequence is CATLSVAGGPGEQYF. In nucleotides, the CDR3 is TGTGCCACCCTCTCGGTAGCGGGAGGACCGGGGGAGCAGTACTTC. The V and J genes are TRBV7-9 and TRBJ2-7, with TRBD2 matching 10 bases. There are 15 residues in the CDR3. Losses at the gene ends were 10 bases for V and 7 bases for J; bases not matched to a gene: 16. CDR1 SEHNR and CDR2 FQNEAQ come from the germline V gene (reference sequence).

The chain uses TRBV7-2 and TRBJ2-5; 7 nucleotides line up with TRBD2. This CDR3 has 14 residues. V lost 1 base, J lost 2 bases, and 1 base stayed unmatched. Germline lookup yields CDR1 SGHTA and CDR2 FQGNSA. CDR3 nucleotides: TGTGCCAGCAGCTTAGTGCGGGAGCAAGAGACCCAGTACTTC. It codes for CASSLVREQETQYF.

Points on this clone: At one end the junction does not follow the germline gene, possibly because of a read error. Different DNA sequences within this sample yield the same CDR3. The chain carries TRBV5-1 and TRBJ1-5; D remains unclear. Germline CDR1 is SGHRS and CDR2 is YFSETQ. This CDR3 is 14 amino acids long. The CDR3 loop reads CASSLEGSNQPQHF. Written as DNA, the CDR3 is TGCGCCAGCAGTTTGGAAGGAAGCAATCAGCCCCAGCATTTT.

The V and J genes are TRBV7-8 and TRBJ1-2; D gene uncertain. The V gene's germline CDR1 is SGHVS and CDR2 FQNEAQ. The V gene lost 5 bases and the J gene lost 4 bases, with 20 bases spanning the gap. CDR3 length: 16 residues. CDR3 protein: CASSRGLATLSYGYTF. DNA of the CDR3: TGTGCCAGCAGCAGAGGACTCGCCACCCTCTCCTATGGCTACACCTTC.

The chain links TRBV25-1 to TRBJ1-2, with a tentative D call TRBD1 (5 bases). The germline V gene encodes CDR1 MGHDK and CDR2 SYGVNS. V was trimmed by 2 bases and J by 4 bases, leaving 8 bases between them. The CDR3 sequence is 13 residues long. In DNA form, the CDR3 reads TGTGCCAGCAGTGAAGGGGGGGGCTATGGCTACACCTTC. This translates into CASSEGGGYGYTF.

This clone has just one count. This sequence joins TRBV9 and TRBJ1-2; D ambiguous. V dropped 7 bases and J dropped 0 bases, with 7 bases sitting between them. Germline CDR1 reads SGDLS; CDR2 reads YYNGEE. This CDR3 is built from 12 residues. The CDR3 region is CASGKANYGYTF. The CDR3 region has the DNA TGTGCCAGCGGAAAAGCTAACTATGGCTACACCTTC.

The chain carries TRBV24-1 and TRBJ2-1; D is perhaps TRBD1 (6 bases). The CDR3 totals 16 residues. Trimming took 3 bases from V and 3 from J, leaving 14 bases between them. Germline V CDR1 and CDR2: KGHDR, SFDVKD. CDR3 sequence reads: CATSDVRGENYNEQFF. CDR3 DNA: TGTGCCACCAGTGATGTCAGGGGTGAGAACTACAATGAGCAGTTCTTC.

By share, this clone ranks as medium-sized. This sequence joins TRBV9 and TRBJ2-1, with D maybe TRBD1 (6 bases). The CDR3 has 15 amino acids. Trimming cost V 9 bases and J 1 base, with 17 bases left between them. CDR1 SGDLS and CDR2 YYNGEE come from the germline V gene. As DNA, the CDR3 is TGTGCCACAGGTCGAGGGGGAAGTTCCTACAATGAGCAGTTCTTC. Residues: CATGRGGSSYNEQFF.

This clone showed up just a few times. This chain joins TRBV27 and TRBJ1-6; TRBD1 agrees at 7 bases. The V and J ends lost 0 bases and 3 bases, in that order; junction bases with no gene match: 8. CDR3 size: 18 residues. CDR1 and CDR2 from the germline V gene are MNHEY and SMNVEV (reference sequence). The CDR3 sequence: CASSLSSFGTDYNSPLHF. The CDR3 DNA reads TGTGCCAGCAGTTTATCAAGTTTTGGGACAGACTATAATTCACCCCTCCACTTT.

The chain combines TRBV15 with TRBJ1-5, with a tentative D call TRBD1 (6 bases). V lost 6 bases and J 0 bases, leaving 12 bases between the germline ends. Germline V gene data show CDR1 as LNHNV and CDR2 as YYDKDF (reference sequence). CDR3 length: 15 residues. The CDR3 nucleotides are TGTGCCACCAGGCTCACAGGGTTTAGCAATCAGCCCCAGCATTTT. Translated: CATRLTGFSNQPQHF.

The chain combines TRBV6-5 with TRBJ1-5, with a possible D match to TRBD1 (5 bases). The V and J ends lost 9 bases and 5 bases respectively, with 11 bases between them. In germline, CDR1 is MNHEY, CDR2 SVGAGI. CDR3 size: 12 residues. CDR3 in DNA: TGTGCCAGTAACAGGCGCGATCAGCCCCAGCATTTT. Its protein product is CASNRRDQPQHF.

V gene TRBV7-3 combines with J gene TRBJ1-5, with no clear D. The CDR3 spans 14 residues. The germline V and J ends were trimmed by 11 bases and 0 bases, with 14 bases remaining between them. Germline V gives CDR1 SGHTA, CDR2 FQGTGA. The CDR3 DNA sequence: TGTGCCGCACGGACGGACTATAGCAATCAGCCCCAGCATTTT. Translated, it gives CAARTDYSNQPQHF.